The 12 T cell receptor beta chains below were found in one sample sequenced in a study of T cells in Graves' hyperthyroidism and ophthalmopathy. Amplified TCR beta CDR3 regions derived from RNA transcripts. Researchers ran a first-round RT-PCR on the TCR CDR3 using the HTBI primer set. Each CDR3 protein is one row after TCRdb ran MiXCR on the multiplex PCR reads. This sample yields a few hundred thousand distinct CDR3 sequences, of which approximately 14% are seen a single time; approximately 5.3% belongs to the top ten. Material: blood. These receptors all come from a woman aged 18-29 years with Graves' hyperthyroidism.

This clonotype was detected many times. CDR3 sequence: CASSLQVSYNEQFF. The CDR3 DNA follows: TGTGCCAGCAGCTTACAGGTTTCCTACAATGAGCAGTTCTTC. The V call is TRBV13, the J call TRBJ2-1; D not resolved. V gave up 2 bases and J gave up 1 base, with 6 bases separating them. There are 14 residues in the CDR3. Germline CDR1 and CDR2: PRHDT and FYEKMQ (reference sequence).

This sequence joins TRBV20-1 and TRBJ1-1; 7 bases are a match to TRBD1. This CDR3 is built from 11 residues. V dropped 6 bases and J dropped 11; count of bases not matched to a gene: 9. Germline loops: CDR1 DFQATT, CDR2 SNEGSKA (reference sequence). The CDR3: CSAITDRVAFF. As DNA, the CDR3 is TGCAGTGCGATCACCGACAGGGTCGCTTTCTTT.

Many counts were recorded for this clonotype. The chain carries TRBV7-2 and TRBJ1-1; maybe TRBD1 (6 bases). Per germline, CDR1 SGHTA and CDR2 FQGNSA. V was trimmed by 5 bases and J by 3 bases, leaving 16 bases between them. The CDR3 extends over 15 amino acids. In DNA, the CDR3 is TGTGCCAGCAGCCCAGGGGAGTCGGGTTACACTGAAGCTTTCTTT. Translation: CASSPGESGYTEAFF. The whole variable domain, filled in from reference TRBV7-2 and TRBJ1-1, reads GAGVSQSPSNKVTEKGKDVELRCDPISGHTALYWYRQSLGQGLEFLIYFQGNSAPDKSGLPSDRFSAERTGGSVSTLTIQRTQQEDSAVYLCASSPGESGYTEAFFGQGTRLTVV.

This clonotype occurred many times. The chain combines TRBV12-3 or TRBV12-4 with TRBJ1-1; tentative D call: TRBD1 (6 bases). This CDR3 spans 12 amino acids. V lost 7 bases and J lost 4, with 10 bases in between. The CDR3 coding sequence is TGTGCCAGCAAAGGACAGCTCACTGAAGCTTTCTTT. It encodes CASKGQLTEAFF.

Worth noting for this clonotype: A much larger clonotype is one base distant, so this may be a read error. The chain has TRBV12-5 and TRBJ1-2; TRBD1 matches at 11 bases. V lost 1 base, J lost 2 bases, and 3 bases stayed unmatched. This CDR3 is 16 amino acids long. Germline V CDR1 and CDR2: LGHNT, FRNRAP. The CDR3 region is CASGLGTGGANYGYTF. CDR3 coding DNA: TGTGCTAGTGGTTTGGGGACAGGGGGCGCGAACTATGGCTACACCTTC.

This clonotype was seen a handful of times. J is TRBJ2-3 and V is TRBV5-5; 13 nucleotides line up with TRBD2. Germline V gene lookup returns CDR1 SGHKS and CDR2 YYEKEE (reference sequence). This CDR3 has 16 residues. J gave up 5 bases and V 3 bases, and 6 bases lay outside the gene matches. The DNA of the CDR3 is TGTGCCAGCAGCTCCTCGGGACTAGCGGGAAGAGATACGCAGTATTTT. Encoded protein: CASSSSGLAGRDTQYF.

There are many counts of this clonotype. V gene TRBV12-3 or TRBV12-4 combines with J gene TRBJ2-1, with 8 bases identical to TRBD2. V was clipped by 3 bases and J by 4 bases; unmatched bases: 5. CDR3 length: 15 amino acids. The CDR3 nucleotides are TGTGCCAGCAGTTTTCGAAGCGGGGGATACAATGAGCAGTTCTTC. Its translation is CASSFRSGGYNEQFF.

V usage is TRBV7-9 and J usage is TRBJ1-4; D gene uncertain. This CDR3 is built from 15 residues. Germline CDR1 and CDR2: SEHNR and FQNEAQ (reference sequence). The V end was cut by 0 bases, the J end by 4 bases, with 9 bases between. The CDR3 reads CASSLAGSINEKLFF. In DNA form, the CDR3 reads TGTGCCAGCAGCTTAGCGGGGAGTATTAATGAAAAACTGTTTTTT.

This clonotype occurred many times. The chain has TRBV9 and TRBJ1-6; D is perhaps TRBD1 (6 bases). The CDR3 has 15 amino acids. V lost 3 bases and J 4 bases, leaving 11 bases between the germline ends. In germline, CDR1 is SGDLS, CDR2 YYNGEE. CDR3 coding DNA: TGTGCCAGCAGCGACAGACAGGATTATAATTCACCCCTCCACTTT. Translation: CASSDRQDYNSPLHF. Together with reference TRBV9 and TRBJ1-6, the CDR3 gives the full variable domain: DSGVTQTPKHLITATGQRVTLRCSPRSGDLSVYWYQQSLDQGLQFLIQYYNGEERAKGNILERFSAQQFPDLHSELNLSSLELGDSALYFCASSDRQDYNSPLHFGNGTRLTVT.

This clonotype was counted many times. The rearrangement joins TRBV12-3 or TRBV12-4 to TRBJ1-1; 7 nucleotides line up with TRBD1. CDR3 length: 13 amino acids. The junction had 9 bases not matched to a gene; V was cut back by 8 bases and J by 6 bases. The CDR3 spells CASLRDRTSEAFF. The CDR3 DNA follows: TGTGCCAGCCTCCGGGACAGAACATCTGAAGCTTTCTTT.

This clonotype has ten or more counts. The chain carries TRBV20-1 and TRBJ2-1; D may be TRBD2 (6 bases). Germline V gives CDR1 DFQATT, CDR2 SNEGSKA (reference sequence). The CDR3 is 15 amino acids. V gave up 3 bases and J gave up 3 bases, with 15 bases separating them. This CDR3 is CSARVLTGGYNEQFF. CDR3 nucleotide sequence: TGCAGTGCTAGGGTTTTGACCGGGGGCTACAATGAGCAGTTCTTC.

At least ten counts were recorded for this clonotype. The chain recombines TRBV20-1 with TRBJ1-5; D is uncertain. The germline CDR1 and CDR2 sequences are DFQATT and SNEGSKA (reference sequence). The CDR3 runs to 13 residues. V was shortened by 6 bases and J by 0 bases, with 9 bases between the two germline ends. The CDR3 loop is CSAVVNSNQPQHF. Here the CDR3 DNA reads TGCAGTGCAGTCGTGAATAGCAATCAGCCCCAGCATTTT.